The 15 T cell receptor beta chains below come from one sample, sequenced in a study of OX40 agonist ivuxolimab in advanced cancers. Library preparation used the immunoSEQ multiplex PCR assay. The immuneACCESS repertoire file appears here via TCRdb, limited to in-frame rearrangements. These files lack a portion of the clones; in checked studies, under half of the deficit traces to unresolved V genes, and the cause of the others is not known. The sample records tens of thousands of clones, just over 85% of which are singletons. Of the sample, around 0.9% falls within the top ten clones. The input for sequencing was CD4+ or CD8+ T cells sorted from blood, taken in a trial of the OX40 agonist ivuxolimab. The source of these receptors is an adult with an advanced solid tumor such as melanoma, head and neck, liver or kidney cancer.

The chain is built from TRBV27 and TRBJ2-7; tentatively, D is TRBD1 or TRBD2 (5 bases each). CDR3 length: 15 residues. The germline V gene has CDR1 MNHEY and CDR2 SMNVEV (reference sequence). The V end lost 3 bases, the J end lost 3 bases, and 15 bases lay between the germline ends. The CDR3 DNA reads TGTGCCAGCAGTTTCACGCCGGGGCCCGACTACGAGCAGTACTTC. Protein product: CASSFTPGPDYEQYF.

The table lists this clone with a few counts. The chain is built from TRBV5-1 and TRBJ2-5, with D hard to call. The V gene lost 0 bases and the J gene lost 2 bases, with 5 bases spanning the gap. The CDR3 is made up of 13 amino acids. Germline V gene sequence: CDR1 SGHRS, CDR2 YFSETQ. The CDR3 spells CASSLVSQETQYF. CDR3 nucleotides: TGCGCCAGCAGCTTGGTCAGTCAAGAGACCCAGTACTTC.

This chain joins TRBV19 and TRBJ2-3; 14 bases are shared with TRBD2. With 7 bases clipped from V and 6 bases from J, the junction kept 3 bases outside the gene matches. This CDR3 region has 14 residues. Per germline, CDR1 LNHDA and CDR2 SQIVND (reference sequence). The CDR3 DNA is TGTGCCAGTACGACTAGCGGGGGGGTGGATACGCAGTATTTT. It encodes CASTTSGGVDTQYF.

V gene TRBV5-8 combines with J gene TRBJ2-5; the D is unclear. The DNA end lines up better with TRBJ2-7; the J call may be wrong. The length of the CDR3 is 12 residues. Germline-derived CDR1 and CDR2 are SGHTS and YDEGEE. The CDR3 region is CASSSFSYEQYF. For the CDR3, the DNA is TGTGCCAGCAGCTCCTTCTCCTACGAGCAGTACTTC.

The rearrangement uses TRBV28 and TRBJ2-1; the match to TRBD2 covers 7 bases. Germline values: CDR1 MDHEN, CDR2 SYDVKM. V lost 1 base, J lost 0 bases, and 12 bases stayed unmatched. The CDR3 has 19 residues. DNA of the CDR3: TGTGCCAGCAGTTTATTCGGGCTAGCGGAGACGAGCTCCTACAATGAGCAGTTCTTC. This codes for CASSLFGLAETSSYNEQFF.

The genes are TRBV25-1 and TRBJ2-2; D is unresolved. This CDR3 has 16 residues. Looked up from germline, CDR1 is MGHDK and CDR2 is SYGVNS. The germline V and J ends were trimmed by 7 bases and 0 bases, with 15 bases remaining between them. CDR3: CASNPGGFSNTGELFF. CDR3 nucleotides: TGTGCCAGCAACCCCGGCGGTTTTTCGAACACCGGGGAGCTGTTTTTT.

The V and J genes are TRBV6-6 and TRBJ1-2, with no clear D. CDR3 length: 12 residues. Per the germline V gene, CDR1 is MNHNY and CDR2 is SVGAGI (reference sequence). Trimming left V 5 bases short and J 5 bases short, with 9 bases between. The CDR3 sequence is CASSRPRYGYTF. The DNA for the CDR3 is TGTGCCAGCAGTCGACCTAGATATGGCTACACCTTC.

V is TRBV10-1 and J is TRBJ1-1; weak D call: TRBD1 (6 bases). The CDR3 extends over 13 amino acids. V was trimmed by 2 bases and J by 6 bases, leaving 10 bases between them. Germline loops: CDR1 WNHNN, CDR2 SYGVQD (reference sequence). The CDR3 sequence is CASSEEGGPEAFF. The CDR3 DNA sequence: TGCGCCAGCAGTGAGGAAGGGGGGCCTGAAGCTTTCTTT.

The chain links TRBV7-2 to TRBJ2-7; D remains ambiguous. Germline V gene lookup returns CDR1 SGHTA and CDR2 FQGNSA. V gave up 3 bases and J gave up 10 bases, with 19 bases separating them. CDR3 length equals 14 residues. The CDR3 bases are TGTGCCAGCAGCTTTTCGCCACAGCGATTGGAACAGTACTTC. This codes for CASSFSPQRLEQYF.

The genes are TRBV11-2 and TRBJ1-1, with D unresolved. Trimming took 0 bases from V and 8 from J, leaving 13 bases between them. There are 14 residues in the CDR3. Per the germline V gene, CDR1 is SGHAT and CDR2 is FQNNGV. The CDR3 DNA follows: TGTGCCAGCAGCTTAGACCCGCGTAGGAGCGAAGCTTTCTTT. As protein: CASSLDPRRSEAFF.

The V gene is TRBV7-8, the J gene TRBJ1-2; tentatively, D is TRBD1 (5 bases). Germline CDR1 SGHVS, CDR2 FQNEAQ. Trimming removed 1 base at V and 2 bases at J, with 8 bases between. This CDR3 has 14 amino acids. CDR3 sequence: CASSLGDGNYGYTF. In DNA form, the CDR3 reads TGTGCCAGCAGCTTAGGGGACGGGAACTATGGCTACACCTTC.

DNA for the CDR3: TGCGCCAGCAGCTTCGGGAGGGCTACAGATACGCAGTATTTT. Residues: CASSFGRATDTQYF. The J gene is TRBJ2-3, the V gene TRBV5-1, with 8 bases identical to TRBD2. The CDR3 covers 14 residues. From germline, CDR1 is SGHRS and CDR2 YFSETQ. J gave up 3 bases and V 2 bases, and 2 bases lay outside the gene matches.

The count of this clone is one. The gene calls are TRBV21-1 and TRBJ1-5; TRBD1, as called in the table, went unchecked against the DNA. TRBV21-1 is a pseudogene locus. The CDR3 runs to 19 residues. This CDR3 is CASRALWGTGDEKSQPQHF. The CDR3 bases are TGTGCCAGCAGGGCGCTCTGGGGGACAGGGGACGAGAAAAGTCAGCCCCAGCATTTT.

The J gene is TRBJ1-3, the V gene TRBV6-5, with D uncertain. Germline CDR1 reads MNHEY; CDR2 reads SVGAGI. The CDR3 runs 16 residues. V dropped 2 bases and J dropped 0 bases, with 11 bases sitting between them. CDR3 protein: CASSYGQSLSGNTIYF. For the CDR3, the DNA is TGTGCCAGCAGTTACGGGCAGTCACTCTCTGGAAACACCATATATTTT.

The DNA of the CDR3 is TGTGCCAGCAGCCGGACTAGCTCGGAGCAGTTCTTC. Amino acids: CASSRTSSEQFF. This chain links TRBV7-2 with TRBJ2-1; 8 bases are a match to TRBD2. The V gene's germline CDR1 is SGHTA and CDR2 FQGNSA. CDR3 length: 12 residues. With V trimmed by 5 bases and J by 10 bases, 4 bases remained unmatched.